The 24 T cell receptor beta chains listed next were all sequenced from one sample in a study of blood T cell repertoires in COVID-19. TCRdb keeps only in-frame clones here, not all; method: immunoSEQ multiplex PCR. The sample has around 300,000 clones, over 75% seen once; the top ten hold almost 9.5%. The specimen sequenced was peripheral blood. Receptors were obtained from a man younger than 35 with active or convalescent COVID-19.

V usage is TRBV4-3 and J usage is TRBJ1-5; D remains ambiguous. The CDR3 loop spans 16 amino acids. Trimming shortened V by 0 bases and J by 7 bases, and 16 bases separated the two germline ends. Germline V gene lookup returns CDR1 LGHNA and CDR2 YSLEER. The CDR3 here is CASSQDVGSWQQPQHF. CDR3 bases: TGCGCCAGCAGCCAAGATGTCGGTAGCTGGCAGCAGCCCCAGCATTTT.

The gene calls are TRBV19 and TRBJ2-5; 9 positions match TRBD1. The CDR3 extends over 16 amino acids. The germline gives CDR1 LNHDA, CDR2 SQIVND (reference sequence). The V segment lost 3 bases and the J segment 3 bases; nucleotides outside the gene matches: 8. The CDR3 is CASSMFARDREETQYF. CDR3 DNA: TGTGCCAGTAGTATGTTTGCAAGGGACAGGGAAGAGACCCAGTACTTC.

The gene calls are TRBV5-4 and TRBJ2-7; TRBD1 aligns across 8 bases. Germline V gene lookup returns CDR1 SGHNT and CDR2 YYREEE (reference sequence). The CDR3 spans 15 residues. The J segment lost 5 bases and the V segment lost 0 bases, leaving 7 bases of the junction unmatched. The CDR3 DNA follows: TGTGCCAGCAGCTTGGGGACAGGGCGTACCGACGAGCAGTACTTC. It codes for CASSLGTGRTDEQYF.

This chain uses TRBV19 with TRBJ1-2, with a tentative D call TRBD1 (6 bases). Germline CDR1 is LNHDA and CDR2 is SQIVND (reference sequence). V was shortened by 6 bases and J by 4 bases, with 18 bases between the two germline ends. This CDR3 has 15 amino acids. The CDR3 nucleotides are TGTGCCAGTAGGAACGCAGGGGAGCGTGGCTATGGCTACACCTTC. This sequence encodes CASRNAGERGYGYTF.

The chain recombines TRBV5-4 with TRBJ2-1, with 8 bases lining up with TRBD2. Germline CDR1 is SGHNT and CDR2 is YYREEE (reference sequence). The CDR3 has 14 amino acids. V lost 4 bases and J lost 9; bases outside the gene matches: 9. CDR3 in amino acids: CASSRGGLGPEQFF. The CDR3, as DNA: TGTGCCAGCAGCCGGGGGGGACTAGGGCCTGAGCAGTTCTTC.

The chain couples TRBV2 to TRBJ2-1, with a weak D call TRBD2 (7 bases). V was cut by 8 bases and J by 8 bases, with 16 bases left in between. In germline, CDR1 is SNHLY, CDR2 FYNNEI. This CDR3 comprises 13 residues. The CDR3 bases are TGTGCCAGCGCTGGGGGGGGCTGGGATGAGCAGTTCTTC. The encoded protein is CASAGGGWDEQFF.

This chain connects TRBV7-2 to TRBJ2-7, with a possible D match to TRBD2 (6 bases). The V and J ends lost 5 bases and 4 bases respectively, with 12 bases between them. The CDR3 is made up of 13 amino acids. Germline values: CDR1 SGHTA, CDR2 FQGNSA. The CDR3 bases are TGTGCCAGCAGCCAGCGAGCGGGTTACGAGCAGTACTTC. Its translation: CASSQRAGYEQYF.

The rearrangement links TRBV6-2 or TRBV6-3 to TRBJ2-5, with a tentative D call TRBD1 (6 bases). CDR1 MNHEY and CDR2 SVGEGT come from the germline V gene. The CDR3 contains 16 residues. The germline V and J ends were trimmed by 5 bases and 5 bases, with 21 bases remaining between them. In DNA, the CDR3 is TGTGCCAGCAGTCGACTCGTTAAAACAGGGTCGGAGACCCAGTACTTC. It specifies CASSRLVKTGSETQYF.

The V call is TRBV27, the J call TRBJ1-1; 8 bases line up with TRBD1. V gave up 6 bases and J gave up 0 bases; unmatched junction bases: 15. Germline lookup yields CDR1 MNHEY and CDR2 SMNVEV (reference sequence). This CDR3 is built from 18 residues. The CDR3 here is CASSYLGRGLVLNTEAFF. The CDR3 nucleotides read TGTGCCAGCAGCTATTTAGGCAGGGGGCTAGTCCTGAACACTGAAGCTTTCTTT.

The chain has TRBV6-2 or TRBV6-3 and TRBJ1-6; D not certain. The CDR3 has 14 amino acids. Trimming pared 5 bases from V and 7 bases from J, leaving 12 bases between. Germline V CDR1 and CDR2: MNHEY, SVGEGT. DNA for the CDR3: TGTGCCAGCAGTCGGTCATGGTCGAATTCACCCCTCCACTTT. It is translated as CASSRSWSNSPLHF.

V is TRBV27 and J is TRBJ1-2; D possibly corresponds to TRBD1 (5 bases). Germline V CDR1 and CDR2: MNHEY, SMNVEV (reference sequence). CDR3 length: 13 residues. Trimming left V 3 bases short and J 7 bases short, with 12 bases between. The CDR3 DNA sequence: TGTGCCAGCAGTTTCGACAGTTCTCGTGGCTACACCTTC. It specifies CASSFDSSRGYTF.

CDR3: CASKAPNMREKLFF. The CDR3 DNA is TGCGCCAGCAAGGCCCCGAACATGAGGGAAAAACTGTTTTTT. This chain links TRBV10-1 with TRBJ1-4, with D hard to call. V shed 7 bases and J shed 8 bases, with 17 bases lying between them. The CDR3 contains 14 residues. Germline V gives CDR1 WNHNN, CDR2 SYGVQD (reference sequence).

In DNA form, the CDR3 reads TGTGCCAGCAGAAAAGGACTAGACAATACGCAGTATTTT. The encoded protein is CASRKGLDNTQYF. The chain couples TRBV7-9 to TRBJ2-3, with 7 bases that match TRBD2. CDR3 length: 13 amino acids. Per germline, CDR1 SEHNR and CDR2 FQNEAQ (reference sequence). V was clipped by 6 bases and J by 7 bases; unmatched bases: 7.

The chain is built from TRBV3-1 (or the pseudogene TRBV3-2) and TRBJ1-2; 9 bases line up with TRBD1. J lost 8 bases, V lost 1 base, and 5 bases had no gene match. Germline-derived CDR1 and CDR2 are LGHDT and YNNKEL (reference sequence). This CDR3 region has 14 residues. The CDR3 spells CASSQVVGQGGYTF. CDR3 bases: TGTGCCAGCAGCCAAGTCGTGGGACAGGGCGGCTACACCTTC.

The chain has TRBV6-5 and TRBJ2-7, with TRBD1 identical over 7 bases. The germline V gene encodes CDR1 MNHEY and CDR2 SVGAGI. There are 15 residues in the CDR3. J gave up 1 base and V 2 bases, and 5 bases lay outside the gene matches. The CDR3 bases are TGTGCCAGCAGTTACAATGCAGGGGGTTCCTACGAGCAGTACTTC. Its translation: CASSYNAGGSYEQYF.

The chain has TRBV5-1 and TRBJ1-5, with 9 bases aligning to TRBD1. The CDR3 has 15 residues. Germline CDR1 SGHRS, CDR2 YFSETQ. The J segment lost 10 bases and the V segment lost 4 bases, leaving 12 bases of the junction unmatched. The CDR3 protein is CASSPGTGTGSPQHF. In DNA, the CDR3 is TGCGCCAGCAGCCCCGGGACAGGGACAGGCAGTCCCCAGCATTTT.

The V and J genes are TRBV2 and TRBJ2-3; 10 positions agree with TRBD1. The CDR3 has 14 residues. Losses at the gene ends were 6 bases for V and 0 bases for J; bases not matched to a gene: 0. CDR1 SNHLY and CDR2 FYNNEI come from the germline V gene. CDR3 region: CASRGQGSTDTQYF. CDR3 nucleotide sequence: TGTGCCAGCAGGGGACAGGGGAGCACAGATACGCAGTATTTT.

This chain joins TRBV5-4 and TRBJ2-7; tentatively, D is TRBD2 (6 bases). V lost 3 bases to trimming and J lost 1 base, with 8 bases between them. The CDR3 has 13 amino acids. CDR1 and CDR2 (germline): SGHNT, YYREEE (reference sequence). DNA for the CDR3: TGTGCCAGCAGCTGGGGACTTTCCTACGAGCAGTACTTC. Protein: CASSWGLSYEQYF.

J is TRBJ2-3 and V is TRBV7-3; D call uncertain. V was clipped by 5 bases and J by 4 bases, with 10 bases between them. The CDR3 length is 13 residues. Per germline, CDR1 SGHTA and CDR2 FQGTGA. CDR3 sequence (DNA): TGTGCCAGCAGCCATCGGAGTGCAGATACGCAGTATTTT. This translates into CASSHRSADTQYF.

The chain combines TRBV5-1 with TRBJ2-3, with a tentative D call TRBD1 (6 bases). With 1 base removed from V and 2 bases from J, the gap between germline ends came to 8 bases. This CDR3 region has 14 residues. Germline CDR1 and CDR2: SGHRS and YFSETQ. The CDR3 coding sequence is TGCGCCAGCAGCTTGAGGACAGCCACAGATACGCAGTATTTT. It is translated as CASSLRTATDTQYF.

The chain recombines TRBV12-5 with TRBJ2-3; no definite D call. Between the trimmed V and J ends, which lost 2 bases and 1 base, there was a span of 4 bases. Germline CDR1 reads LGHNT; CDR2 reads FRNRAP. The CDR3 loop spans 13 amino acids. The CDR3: CASGLSRTDTQYF. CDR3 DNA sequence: TGTGCTAGTGGTTTGTCTCGCACAGATACGCAGTATTTT.

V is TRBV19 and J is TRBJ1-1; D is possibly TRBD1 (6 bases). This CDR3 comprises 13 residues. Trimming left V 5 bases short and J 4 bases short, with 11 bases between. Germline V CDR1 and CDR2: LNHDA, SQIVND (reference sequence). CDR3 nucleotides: TGTGCCAGTAGTGCTAGGGGGTTCACTGAAGCTTTCTTT. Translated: CASSARGFTEAFF.

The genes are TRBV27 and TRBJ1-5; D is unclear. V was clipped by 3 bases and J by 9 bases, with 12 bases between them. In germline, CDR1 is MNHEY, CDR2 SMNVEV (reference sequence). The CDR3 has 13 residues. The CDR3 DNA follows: TGTGCCAGCAGTTTGGCAGCCCCAGGGCCCCAGCATTTT. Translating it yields CASSLAAPGPQHF.

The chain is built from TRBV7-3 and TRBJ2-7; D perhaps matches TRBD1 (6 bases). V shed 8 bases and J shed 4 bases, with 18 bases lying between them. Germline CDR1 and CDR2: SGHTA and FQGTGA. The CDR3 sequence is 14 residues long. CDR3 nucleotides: TGTGCCAGCGAAACGGTGGGGGCAGGATACGAGCAGTACTTC. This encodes CASETVGAGYEQYF.